A selection of T cell receptor beta chains follows, all from one sample in a study of CD8 T cells in ankylosing spondylitis. TCRdb re-derived calls from the 5' RACE reads in MiXCR, one entry per CDR3 protein. The data show a few hundred thousand distinct CDR3 sequences, 20% to 25% seen once. Material for sequencing was blood, either unsorted or a sorted T cell fraction (not recorded which). These receptors were obtained from a male donor with ankylosing spondylitis. Each CDR3 is given with its conserved first and last residue. Each record gives: V gene, J gene, clone size, D gene, CDR3 length, CDR3 DNA, CDR3 protein. A D gene is named only where the DNA matches it firmly. The listing skips clone size in some rows; elsewhere it reads once, few, many or a size class.

V gene: TRBV20-1; J gene: TRBJ2-1; clone size: few; D gene: TRBD2; CDR3 length: 16; CDR3 DNA: TGCAGTGCTAGAAGTAGCGGGAGCAACTTATACAATGAGCAGTTCTTC; CDR3 protein: CSARSSGSNLYNEQFF
V gene: TRBV28; J gene: TRBJ1-6; clone size: .; D gene: TRBD1; CDR3 length: 13; CDR3 DNA: TGTGCCAGCAGGGGGACAGGCGGGTCACCCCTCCACTTT; CDR3 protein: CASRGTGGSPLHF
V gene: TRBV7-2; J gene: TRBJ2-7; clone size: many; D gene: TRBD1; CDR3 length: 14; CDR3 DNA: TGTGCCAGCAGCAGACAGGGTTCGTGGGACGAGCAGTACTTC; CDR3 protein: CASSRQGSWDEQYF
V gene: TRBV7-9; J gene: TRBJ1-1; clone size: .; D gene: TRBD1; CDR3 length: 14; CDR3 DNA: TGTGCCAGCAGCTTAGGGACAGGGGATACTGAAGCTTTCTTT; CDR3 protein: CASSLGTGDTEAFF
V gene: TRBV11-2; J gene: TRBJ1-2; clone size: .; D gene: .; CDR3 length: 15; CDR3 DNA: TGTGCCAGCAGCTTAGATAGCCAGGGTTGGTATGGCTACACCTTC; CDR3 protein: CASSLDSQGWYGYTF
V gene: TRBV24-1; J gene: TRBJ2-3; clone size: many; D gene: .; CDR3 length: 15; CDR3 DNA: TGTGCCACCAGTGAGAGCGGCTCTAGCACAGATACGCAGTATTTT; CDR3 protein: CATSESGSSTDTQYF
V gene: TRBV7-9; J gene: TRBJ2-5; clone size: .; D gene: TRBD2; CDR3 length: 16; CDR3 DNA: TGTGCCAGCAGCCCTTTTAGCGGGCACGTGCAAGAGACCCAGTACTTC; CDR3 protein: CASSPFSGHVQETQYF
V gene: TRBV20-1; J gene: TRBJ2-2; clone size: few; D gene: .; CDR3 length: 12; CDR3 DNA: TGCAGTGCTCCCGCCCCCTTCGGGGAGCTGTTTTTT; CDR3 protein: CSAPAPFGELFF
V gene: TRBV5-1; J gene: TRBJ2-5; clone size: .; D gene: .; CDR3 length: 19; CDR3 DNA: TGCGCCAGCAGCTTGGGGTTTGGGACGCCTTTTATAAGCCAAGAGACCCAGTACTTC; CDR3 protein: CASSLGFGTPFISQETQYF
V gene: TRBV6-4; J gene: TRBJ1-5; clone size: few; D gene: .; CDR3 length: 17; CDR3 DNA: TGTGCCAGCAGTGACTCTCCGGGCCCACTCTTATATCAGCCCCAGCATTTT; CDR3 protein: CASSDSPGPLLYQPQHF
V gene: TRBV7-3; J gene: TRBJ2-1; clone size: .; D gene: .; CDR3 length: 16; CDR3 DNA: TGTGCCAGCAGCTTAACACCCGGGACTTCATTCAATGAGCAGTTCTTC; CDR3 protein: CASSLTPGTSFNEQFF
V gene: TRBV12-3/TRBV12-4; J gene: TRBJ2-7; clone size: few; D gene: .; CDR3 length: 12; CDR3 DNA: TGTGCCAGCAGTAGAACCTCGCCGGAGCAGTACTTC; CDR3 protein: CASSRTSPEQYF
V gene: TRBV5-1; J gene: TRBJ1-1; clone size: many; D gene: .; CDR3 length: 14; CDR3 DNA: TGCGCCAGCAGCTTGGACCGACTGAACACTGAAGCTTTCTTT; CDR3 protein: CASSLDRLNTEAFF
V gene: TRBV20-1; J gene: TRBJ2-1; clone size: .; D gene: TRBD2; CDR3 length: 15; CDR3 DNA: TGCAGTGGTGGTAGCGGGAGAGAAATGGGGAATGAGCAGTTCTTC; CDR3 protein: CSGGSGREMGNEQFF
V gene: TRBV5-1; J gene: TRBJ2-1; clone size: few; D gene: .; CDR3 length: 13; CDR3 DNA: TGCGCCAGCAGCCCCTTCGGGAGCGGTGAGCAGTTCTTC; CDR3 protein: CASSPFGSGEQFF
V gene: TRBV28; J gene: TRBJ2-5; clone size: .; D gene: TRBD2; CDR3 length: 16; CDR3 DNA: TGTGCCAGCAGTTCCCCTAGCGGGAGGACCCAAGAGACCCAGTACTTC; CDR3 protein: CASSSPSGRTQETQYF
V gene: TRBV4-2; J gene: TRBJ1-3; clone size: .; D gene: .; CDR3 length: 13; CDR3 DNA: TGTGCCAGCAGCCAAGATCAGGTGGACACCATATATTTT; CDR3 protein: CASSQDQVDTIYF
V gene: TRBV29-1; J gene: TRBJ2-5; clone size: .; D gene: .; CDR3 length: 11; CDR3 DNA: TGCAGCGCAGGGATCCAAGAGACCCAGTACTTC; CDR3 protein: CSAGIQETQYF
V gene: TRBV11-3; J gene: TRBJ2-5; clone size: .; D gene: .; CDR3 length: 15; CDR3 DNA: TGTGCCAGCAGCTTAGGAGGGTTTCCCGAAGAGACCCAGTACTTC; CDR3 protein: CASSLGGFPEETQYF
V gene: TRBV28; J gene: TRBJ2-3; clone size: once; D gene: .; CDR3 length: 14; CDR3 DNA: TGTGCCAGCACTAACGGGCCTCGCACAGATACGCAGTATTTT; CDR3 protein: CASTNGPRTDTQYF
V gene: TRBV28; J gene: TRBJ1-2; clone size: few; D gene: .; CDR3 length: 12; CDR3 DNA: TGTGCCAGCAGAGAGACAGGCGATGGCTACACCTTC; CDR3 protein: CASRETGDGYTF
V gene: TRBV20-1; J gene: TRBJ2-1; clone size: .; D gene: TRBD2; CDR3 length: 16; CDR3 DNA: TGCTGTGCAACCGGGACTAGCGGGAGGGCCCGTAATGAGCAGTTCTTC; CDR3 protein: CCATGTSGRARNEQFF
V gene: TRBV29-1; J gene: TRBJ1-1; clone size: .; D gene: .; CDR3 length: 14; CDR3 DNA: TGCAGCGTTGACGGTACACCTTTGAACACTGAAGCTTTCTTT; CDR3 protein: CSVDGTPLNTEAFF
V gene: TRBV28; J gene: TRBJ2-3; clone size: .; D gene: .; CDR3 length: 13; CDR3 DNA: TGTGCCAGCGCCCAGCGACTCGGGGATACGCAGTATTTT; CDR3 protein: CASAQRLGDTQYF
V gene: TRBV5-1; J gene: TRBJ2-1; clone size: .; D gene: .; CDR3 length: 12; CDR3 DNA: TGCGCCAGCAGCTTGAGCCACAATGAGCAGTTCTTC; CDR3 protein: CASSLSHNEQFF
V gene: TRBV7-2; J gene: TRBJ2-7; clone size: .; D gene: .; CDR3 length: 14; CDR3 DNA: TGTGCCAGCAGCTTAGAATTCACCTCCTACGAGCAGTACTTC; CDR3 protein: CASSLEFTSYEQYF
V gene: TRBV7-2; J gene: TRBJ1-2; clone size: .; D gene: .; CDR3 length: 14; CDR3 DNA: TGTGCCAGCAGTTTGCCGGGAACCGGATATGGCTACACCTTC; CDR3 protein: CASSLPGTGYGYTF
V gene: TRBV6-2/TRBV6-3; J gene: TRBJ2-7; clone size: .; D gene: .; CDR3 length: 13; CDR3 DNA: TGTGCCAGCACTCCGGGGAGCTCCTACGAGCAGTACTTC; CDR3 protein: CASTPGSSYEQYF
V gene: TRBV7-9; J gene: TRBJ2-5; clone size: .; D gene: TRBD2; CDR3 length: 16; CDR3 DNA: TGTGCCAGCAGCTTAGGGACTAGCGGGTACCAAGAGACCCAGTACTTC; CDR3 protein: CASSLGTSGYQETQYF
V gene: TRBV5-1; J gene: TRBJ2-3; clone size: few; D gene: .; CDR3 length: 16; CDR3 DNA: TGCGCCAGCAGCTTGTCAGGGACTCTTTTCACAGATACGCAGTATTTT; CDR3 protein: CASSLSGTLFTDTQYF
V gene: TRBV2; J gene: TRBJ2-3; clone size: few; D gene: .; CDR3 length: 12; CDR3 DNA: TGTGCCAGCAGTGAAGCACGATATACGCAGTATTTT; CDR3 protein: CASSEARYTQYF
V gene: TRBV20-1; J gene: TRBJ1-6; clone size: .; D gene: TRBD1; CDR3 length: 13; CDR3 DNA: TGCAGGGCAGGGGGGACTTATAATTCACCCCTCCACTTT; CDR3 protein: CRAGGTYNSPLHF
V gene: TRBV11-2; J gene: TRBJ2-7; clone size: .; D gene: .; CDR3 length: 18; CDR3 DNA: TGTGCCAGCAGCTCTACACCGCCTCCCAGGGGGCGGGGGGGTAAGCAGTACTTC; CDR3 protein: CASSSTPPPRGRGGKQYF
V gene: TRBV10-3; J gene: TRBJ2-2; clone size: .; D gene: TRBD2; CDR3 length: 18; CDR3 DNA: TGTGCCATCAGTGAGTCGCTAGCGGGAGGGATCTACACCGGGGAGCTGTTTTTT; CDR3 protein: CAISESLAGGIYTGELFF
V gene: TRBV20-1; J gene: TRBJ1-1; clone size: .; D gene: TRBD1; CDR3 length: 15; CDR3 DNA: TGCAGTGCTAAGCCGGACAGGATAAGGGCAGGTGAAGCTTTCTTT; CDR3 protein: CSAKPDRIRAGEAFF
V gene: TRBV5-1; J gene: TRBJ1-1; clone size: .; D gene: .; CDR3 length: 14; CDR3 DNA: TGCGCCAGCAGCTTGAACACAGGGAACACTGAAGCTTTCTTT; CDR3 protein: CASSLNTGNTEAFF
V gene: TRBV7-3; J gene: TRBJ2-3; clone size: few; D gene: .; CDR3 length: 14; CDR3 DNA: TGTGCCAGCAAATCGGGGCCCCGCACAGATACGCAGTATTTT; CDR3 protein: CASKSGPRTDTQYF
V gene: TRBV18; J gene: TRBJ2-2; clone size: few; D gene: .; CDR3 length: 12; CDR3 DNA: TGTGCCAGCCCTCCCGGCACCGGGGAGCTGTTTTTT; CDR3 protein: CASPPGTGELFF
V gene: TRBV20-1; J gene: TRBJ1-1; clone size: few; D gene: .; CDR3 length: 13; CDR3 DNA: TGCAGTGCTAGGAAGGGCAGGAACACTGAAGCTTTCTTT; CDR3 protein: CSARKGRNTEAFF
V gene: TRBV6-5; J gene: TRBJ2-5; clone size: .; D gene: TRBD2; CDR3 length: 17; CDR3 DNA: TGTGCCAGCAGTTACTCGTTTAGGAGCGGGAGTGTGGAGACCCAGTACTTC; CDR3 protein: CASSYSFRSGSVETQYF
V gene: TRBV10-1; J gene: TRBJ2-1; clone size: .; D gene: TRBD1; CDR3 length: 12; CDR3 DNA: TGCGCCAGCAAAGGACAGGGGAGTGAGCAGTTCTTC; CDR3 protein: CASKGQGSEQFF
V gene: TRBV12-3/TRBV12-4; J gene: TRBJ1-2; clone size: few; D gene: .; CDR3 length: 13; CDR3 DNA: TGTGCCAGCAGCCTGAGACAGGATTATGGCTACACCTTC; CDR3 protein: CASSLRQDYGYTF
V gene: TRBV29-1; J gene: TRBJ2-3; clone size: .; D gene: .; CDR3 length: 14; CDR3 DNA: TGCAGCGCTGCCCAGGGTCTTAACACAGATACGCAGTATTTT; CDR3 protein: CSAAQGLNTDTQYF
V gene: TRBV5-1; J gene: TRBJ1-1; clone size: .; D gene: TRBD1; CDR3 length: 14; CDR3 DNA: TGCGCCAGCAGCAGGACAGGGTCGGACACTGAAGCTTTCTTT; CDR3 protein: CASSRTGSDTEAFF
V gene: TRBV12-3/TRBV12-4; J gene: TRBJ2-2; clone size: many; D gene: .; CDR3 length: 15; CDR3 DNA: TGTGCCAGCAGTTTACAGGACTTGAACACCGGGGAGCTGTTTTTT; CDR3 protein: CASSLQDLNTGELFF
V gene: TRBV9; J gene: TRBJ2-3; clone size: .; D gene: TRBD2; CDR3 length: 17; CDR3 DNA: TGTGCCAGCAGCGCGTACCGACTAGCGGGAGGAACAGATACGCAGTATTTT; CDR3 protein: CASSAYRLAGGTDTQYF
V gene: TRBV5-6; J gene: TRBJ2-5; clone size: .; D gene: .; CDR3 length: 14; CDR3 DNA: TGTGCCAGCAGCTTTTATCATTACGGAGAGACCCAGTACTTC; CDR3 protein: CASSFYHYGETQYF
V gene: TRBV5-1; J gene: TRBJ2-1; clone size: .; D gene: TRBD2; CDR3 length: 15; CDR3 DNA: TGCACCAGCAGGAAACTAGCGGACGGTTACAATGAGCAGTTCTTC; CDR3 protein: CTSRKLADGYNEQFF
V gene: TRBV12-3/TRBV12-4; J gene: TRBJ1-1; clone size: .; D gene: TRBD1; CDR3 length: 15; CDR3 DNA: TGTGCCAGCAGTTTAGCTCTAGGACAGGGCCCTGAAGCTTTCTTT; CDR3 protein: CASSLALGQGPEAFF
V gene: TRBV28; J gene: TRBJ2-3; clone size: .; D gene: .; CDR3 length: 18; CDR3 DNA: TGTGCCAGCAGTTCCCCCCCAGGGCGGGGCCAGAACCCCGATACGCAGTATTTT; CDR3 protein: CASSSPPGRGQNPDTQYF
V gene: TRBV10-3; J gene: TRBJ2-7; clone size: .; D gene: .; CDR3 length: 13; CDR3 DNA: TGTGCCATCAGTGACGGCAGGTCCTACGAGCAGTACTTC; CDR3 protein: CAISDGRSYEQYF
V gene: TRBV20-1; J gene: TRBJ2-1; clone size: few; D gene: TRBD2; CDR3 length: 15; CDR3 DNA: TGCAGTGCTAGAGTTTTAGCGGGAACCTACAATGAGCAGTTCTTC; CDR3 protein: CSARVLAGTYNEQFF
V gene: TRBV28; J gene: TRBJ2-1; clone size: .; D gene: .; CDR3 length: 14; CDR3 DNA: TGTGCCAGCAGCACGACAGGAGCCTACAATGAGCAGTTCTTC; CDR3 protein: CASSTTGAYNEQFF
V gene: TRBV7-3; J gene: TRBJ2-3; clone size: .; D gene: .; CDR3 length: 11; CDR3 DNA: TGTGCCAGCAGCAAGTTTGATACGCAGTATTTT; CDR3 protein: CASSKFDTQYF